These 12 T cell receptor beta chains came from one sample sequenced in a study of control samples from healthy donors and cancer patients. Data came from immunoSEQ multiplex PCR; TCRdb stores just in-frame clones and leaves some out. The profile shows around 6,100 clones, approximately 72% of them singletons. The specimen sequenced was formalin-fixed, paraffin-embedded tissue. These receptors were collected from a male donor with melanoma.

V is TRBV28 and J is TRBJ1-2; D remains unclear. V was trimmed by 3 bases and J by 3 bases, leaving 8 bases between them. The CDR3 length is 13 residues. The germline gives CDR1 MDHEN, CDR2 SYDVKM. CDR3 in DNA: TGTGCCAGCAGTTTTGGGCAGGACTATGGCTACACCTTC. Amino acid sequence: CASSFGQDYGYTF.

There are a few counts of this clone. The J gene is TRBJ2-4, the V gene TRBV15; D tentatively reads TRBD1 or TRBD2 (5 bases each). This CDR3 region has 17 residues. Germline values: CDR1 LNHNV, CDR2 YYDKDF (reference sequence). Trimming took 1 base from V and 1 from J, leaving 14 bases between them. This chain's CDR3 is CATSRAGTLDAKNIQYF. The CDR3 DNA reads TGTGCCACCAGCAGAGCGGGGACGTTGGATGCCAAAAACATTCAGTACTTC.

This chain uses TRBV4-3 with TRBJ1-4; D gene ambiguous. Germline CDR1 is LGHNA and CDR2 is YSLEER. The CDR3 runs to 17 residues. V shed 0 bases and J shed 1 base, with 12 bases lying between them. CDR3 residues: CASSQEVWTRTNEKLFF. The CDR3 region has the DNA TGCGCCAGCAGCCAAGAGGTTTGGACTCGAACTAATGAAAAACTGTTTTTT.

The chain is built from TRBV4-3 and TRBJ2-4; D tentatively reads TRBD1 or TRBD2 (6 bases each). The CDR3 has 17 residues. The germline CDR1 and CDR2 sequences are LGHNA and YSLEER. The V and J ends lost 1 base and 3 bases respectively, with 16 bases between them. The CDR3 DNA is TGCGCCAGCAGCCAAGGCCAGGGGACTGGGCTCAAAAACATTCAGTACTTC. It is translated as CASSQGQGTGLKNIQYF.

This clone was seen only a few times. The rearrangement joins TRBV7-9 to TRBJ2-7; perhaps TRBD1 as D (6 bases). In germline, CDR1 is SEHNR, CDR2 FQNEAQ (reference sequence). Trimming removed 5 bases from V and 3 bases from J, with 11 bases in between. The CDR3 length is 13 residues. Written as DNA, the CDR3 is TGTGCCAGCAGCCCCTCACAGGGCTACGAGCAGTACTTC. Translating it yields CASSPSQGYEQYF.

The chain uses TRBV15 and TRBJ2-7, with 11 bases identical to TRBD2. Germline lookup yields CDR1 LNHNV and CDR2 YYDKDF (reference sequence). Trimming at V came to 0 bases and at J to 9 bases, leaving 7 bases not matched to a gene. This CDR3 spans 15 amino acids. CDR3 sequence (DNA): TGTGCCACCAGCAGAGATAGCGGGAGGGCCAGTGTGCAGTACTTC. Translating gives CATSRDSGRASVQYF.

In this sample, this clone turned up once. The J gene is TRBJ2-5, the V gene TRBV18; D is uncertain. The V gene's germline CDR1 is KGHSH and CDR2 LQKENI. V was trimmed by 4 bases and J by 4 bases, leaving 4 bases between them. The CDR3 covers 11 residues. The DNA of the CDR3 is TGTGCCAGCTCACACGGAGAGACCCAGTACTTC. This encodes CASSHGETQYF.

The rearrangement uses TRBV28 and TRBJ1-2; no firm D call. V gave up 7 bases and J gave up 4 bases, with 16 bases separating them. The CDR3 has 14 residues. Germline CDR1 reads MDHEN; CDR2 reads SYDVKM. The CDR3 region has the DNA TGTGCCAGCACCCCCCTCTTCGGATCCTATGGCTACACCTTC. This codes for CASTPLFGSYGYTF.

The V and J genes are TRBV5-1 and TRBJ2-2; TRBD2 matches 10 bases. Germline V CDR1 and CDR2: SGHRS, YFSETQ. There are 16 residues in the CDR3. V trimming: 0 bases; J trimming: 8 bases; junction bases outside the gene matches: 7. CDR3: CASSLALAGVTGELFF. CDR3 in DNA: TGCGCCAGCAGCTTGGCCCTAGCGGGAGTTACTGGGGAGCTGTTTTTT.

The V and J genes are TRBV28 and TRBJ2-1; a possible D gene is TRBD2 (6 bases). The CDR3 contains 16 residues. V lost 5 bases and J 1 base, leaving 15 bases between the germline ends. Germline CDR1 MDHEN, CDR2 SYDVKM. CDR3 in amino acids: CASSLLSGTSYNEQFF. DNA of the CDR3: TGTGCCAGCAGTCTCCTCTCCGGGACTTCCTACAATGAGCAGTTCTTC.

The CDR3 nucleotides are TGTGCCAGTAAAACCGGGACTAGAGCTTGGGAGACCCAGTACTTC. Protein product: CASKTGTRAWETQYF. The rearrangement joins TRBV6-5 to TRBJ2-5; 8 positions agree with TRBD2. The length of the CDR3 is 15 residues. Trimming at V came to 9 bases and at J to 5 bases, leaving 14 bases not matched to a gene. Germline CDR1 and CDR2: MNHEY and SVGAGI.

CDR3: CASSPWTSVNTGELFF. Here the CDR3 DNA reads TGTGCCAGCAGCCCGTGGACTAGCGTGAACACCGGGGAGCTGTTTTTT. The genes are TRBV5-4 and TRBJ2-2; 9 bases are shared with TRBD2. The CDR3 extends over 16 amino acids. Germline V CDR1 and CDR2: SGHNT, YYREEE (reference sequence). J lost 1 base, V lost 4 bases, and 5 bases had no gene match.